This T cell receptor beta chain was found in a study of shared clonotypes between healthy human individuals. Germline-derived CDR1 and CDR2 are MDHEN and SYDVKM. The CDR3 covers 13 residues. Trimming left V 7 bases short and J 4 bases short, with 11 bases between. Clones were sequenced by immunoSEQ multiplex PCR, and TCRdb holds only the in-frame ones, with some missing. The sample shows 980,000 or so clones, 76% of them seen only once. Sequences were obtained from memory CD4+ T cells sorted from blood. Subset described: CD45RA-negative fraction. The J gene is TRBJ1-3, the V gene TRBV28; D unresolved. This TCR was sampled from a man aged 18 to 30 in good health. The CDR3 sequence: CASKSPPGNTIYF. CDR3 coding DNA: TGTGCCAGCAAATCTCCTCCAGGAAACACCATATATTTT.